The 22 T cell receptor beta chains presented below share a single source sample, sequenced in a study of control samples from healthy donors and cancer patients. Method: immunoSEQ multiplex PCR; TCRdb's copy keeps in-frame clones and lacks some. Altogether over 150,000 clones are present, nearly 96% being singletons, with the ten largest covering 1%. Sequencing used blood. The receptor source for this set is a woman in her 30s in good health.

V gene TRBV7-6 combines with J gene TRBJ2-1, with 12 bases lining up with TRBD2. The CDR3 length is 16 residues. V lost 5 bases and J lost 10; bases outside the gene matches: 12. CDR1 is SGHVS and CDR2 is FNYEAQ in the germline V gene. As DNA, the CDR3 is TGTGCCAGCAGCCGCCGGACTAGCGGGGCCCCGGGGGAGCAGTTCTTC. It encodes CASSRRTSGAPGEQFF.

V is TRBV30 and J is TRBJ2-3; no definite D call. V dropped 0 bases and J dropped 5 bases, with 6 bases sitting between them. The CDR3 spans 12 residues. Per germline, CDR1 GTSNPN and CDR2 SVGIG (reference sequence). The CDR3 nucleotides are TGTGCCTGGAGTGTAACCGGAGATACGCAGTATTTT. Amino acids: CAWSVTGDTQYF.

The chain combines TRBV10-3 with TRBJ2-6; D unclear. The V gene's germline CDR1 is ENHRY and CDR2 SYGVKD. This CDR3 has 16 residues. V was cut by 0 bases and J by 13 bases, with 19 bases left in between. Here the CDR3 DNA reads TGTGCCATCAGTGAGTCGAACAGAACATCCTCTTTGGTCCTGACTTTC. As protein: CAISESNRTSSLVLTF.

This rearrangement joins TRBV12-3 or TRBV12-4 to TRBJ1-6; tentative D call: TRBD1 (5 bases). V was pared by 4 bases and J by 8 bases, with 9 bases between. This CDR3 has 13 residues. The CDR3 loop is CASSWGRDSPLHF. In DNA form, the CDR3 reads TGTGCCAGCAGTTGGGGGAGGGATTCACCCCTCCACTTT.

The gene calls are TRBV2 and TRBJ1-2; maybe TRBD1 (5 bases). The germline V gene has CDR1 SNHLY and CDR2 FYNNEI. The CDR3 has 13 amino acids. CDR3: CVSLIDSVYGYTF. DNA of the CDR3: TGTGTCTCCTTAATCGACAGCGTATATGGCTACACCTTC.

DNA for the CDR3: TGCGCCAGCAGCTGGGGGACAGGGCGGGTCGAGACCCAGTACTTC. Translation gives CASSWGTGRVETQYF. The chain carries TRBV5-1 and TRBJ2-5; 9 nucleotides agree with TRBD1. The CDR3 is 15 amino acids. The ends lost 3 bases at V and 5 bases at J; junction bases unmatched: 8. The germline CDR1 and CDR2 sequences are SGHRS and YFSETQ.

The V gene is TRBV29-1, the J gene TRBJ2-7; 9 bases are a match to TRBD1. V shed 6 bases, J shed 5 bases, and the junction held 2 bases outside the gene matches. The CDR3 is 11 residues long. The germline V gene has CDR1 SQVTM and CDR2 ANQGSEA. CDR3 coding DNA: TGCAGCGTCCGGACAGGGGACGAGCAGTACTTC. It translates to CSVRTGDEQYF.

This clone is a singleton in its sample. The rearrangement links TRBV12-3 or TRBV12-4 to TRBJ2-7; 7 nucleotides agree with TRBD1. The CDR3 is made up of 12 amino acids. V lost 8 bases to trimming and J lost 5 bases; unmatched junction nucleotides: 6. The CDR3, as DNA: TGTGCCAGCGGACAGGTCTTTCACGAGCAGTACTTC. This encodes CASGQVFHEQYF.

This chain joins TRBV5-6 and TRBJ1-1; TRBD1 aligns across 7 bases. V lost 4 bases and J lost 1; bases outside the gene matches: 4. Looked up from germline, CDR1 is SGHDT and CDR2 is YYEEEE. The CDR3 runs to 14 residues. As DNA, the CDR3 is TGTGCCAGCAGCAGGGGACAGTGGAACACTGAAGCTTTCTTT. This translates into CASSRGQWNTEAFF.

This rearrangement joins TRBV28 to TRBJ2-5; possibly TRBD1 or TRBD2 for D (6 bases each). V was cut by 3 bases and J by 10 bases, with 15 bases left in between. CDR1 and CDR2 from the germline V gene are MDHEN and SYDVKM. The CDR3 totals 13 residues. The CDR3 nucleotides are TGTGCCAGCAGTTTCTCGGGGGCCGTCGACCAGTACTTC. Residues: CASSFSGAVDQYF.

Remarks on this clone: Its ends do not fully match the called genes, so a read error is possible. V gene TRBV13 combines with J gene TRBJ2-3; D gene uncertain. Germline-derived CDR1 and CDR2 are PRHDT and FYEKMQ (reference sequence). This CDR3 is built from 13 residues. The CDR3 region is CASRLGGTDTQYF. CDR3 bases: TGTGCCAGCAGGTTAGGAGGCACAGATACGCAGTATTTT.

The chain is built from TRBV5-1 and TRBJ1-1; D unclear. This CDR3 has 14 amino acids. The V gene lost 4 bases and the J gene lost 3 bases, with 13 bases spanning the gap. CDR1 is SGHRS, CDR2 YFSETQ, per germline. The CDR3 protein is CASSPEGVYTEAFF. CDR3 nucleotides: TGCGCCAGCAGCCCAGAGGGCGTGTACACTGAAGCTTTCTTT. The full variable domain, rest sourced from reference TRBV5-1 and TRBJ1-1, is KAGVTQTPRYLIKTRGQQVTLSCSPISGHRSVSWYQQTPGQGLQFLFEYFSETQRNKGNFPGRFSGRQFSNSRSEMNVSTLELGDSALYLCASSPEGVYTEAFFGQGTRLTVV.

This chain joins TRBV28 and TRBJ2-7; D call uncertain. CDR3 length equals 12 residues. The germline V and J ends were trimmed by 7 bases and 1 base, with 8 bases remaining between them. Germline V gene data show CDR1 as MDHEN and CDR2 as SYDVKM. As DNA, the CDR3 is TGTGCCAGCACAAGGGATTCCTACGAGCAGTACTTC. This codes for CASTRDSYEQYF.

The chain combines TRBV6-5 with TRBJ1-2, with unresolved D. The V end was cut by 5 bases, the J end by 1 base, with 14 bases between. CDR1 MNHEY and CDR2 SVGAGI come from the germline V gene. This CDR3 region has 15 residues. The CDR3 DNA reads as TGTGCCAGCAGTACCACGGCAGCCATTAACTATGGCTACACCTTC. It specifies CASSTTAAINYGYTF.

This chain uses TRBV9 with TRBJ2-1, with D perhaps matching TRBD1 (6 bases). The CDR3 consists of 19 residues. Germline V gene data show CDR1 as SGDLS and CDR2 as YYNGEE. Trimming pared 0 bases from V and 0 bases from J, leaving 19 bases between. The CDR3 here is CASSVALDRAKSSYNEQFF. The CDR3 DNA is TGTGCCAGCAGCGTAGCTCTGGACAGAGCCAAGAGCTCCTACAATGAGCAGTTCTTC.

The chain combines TRBV28 with TRBJ2-5; D may be TRBD1 or TRBD2 (7 bases each). Trimming left V 3 bases short and J 1 base short, with 12 bases between. Germline V gene data show CDR1 as MDHEN and CDR2 as SYDVKM. There are 15 residues in the CDR3. The DNA of the CDR3 is TGTGCCAGCAGTTTTTCAGGGGGGGGCCAAGAGACCCAGTACTTC. The encoded protein is CASSFSGGGQETQYF.

V usage is TRBV21-1 and J usage is TRBJ2-2; the D segment call TRBD2 is taken from the table without a DNA check. TRBV21-1 is listed as a pseudogene. CDR3 length: 17 residues. This CDR3 reads CASSRPGLNSNTGELFF. The CDR3 nucleotides are TGTGCCAGCAGCAGACCGGGACTCAATTCGAACACCGGGGAGCTGTTTTTT.

This chain links TRBV9 with TRBJ2-3; D ambiguous. Trimming removed 3 bases at V and 2 bases at J, with 16 bases between. The CDR3 totals 16 residues. Germline-derived CDR1 and CDR2 are SGDLS and YYNGEE. CDR3 sequence reads: CASSAPSAPLTDTQYF. The DNA for the CDR3 is TGTGCCAGCAGCGCTCCATCCGCCCCCCTCACAGATACGCAGTATTTT.

The chain is built from TRBV15 and TRBJ2-2; D perhaps matches TRBD1 (6 bases). The germline V gene encodes CDR1 LNHNV and CDR2 YYDKDF (reference sequence). There are 17 residues in the CDR3. V was shortened by 0 bases and J by 5 bases, with 16 bases between the two germline ends. CDR3 protein: CATSRDLSGAITGELFF. The CDR3 bases are TGTGCCACCAGCAGAGATCTCTCAGGGGCGATAACCGGGGAGCTGTTTTTT.

The chain employs TRBV19 and TRBJ1-1; D is perhaps TRBD1 (5 bases). This CDR3 contains 15 residues. Germline assignment: CDR1 LNHDA and CDR2 SQIVND (reference sequence). V lost 3 bases and J lost 3, with 14 bases in between. This CDR3 is CASSIDSGSDTEAFF. The CDR3 nucleotides are TGTGCCAGTAGTATTGACTCAGGGTCTGACACTGAAGCTTTCTTT.

The rearrangement links TRBV2 to TRBJ2-1; 10 bases fit TRBD2. Losses at the gene ends were 7 bases for V and 0 bases for J; bases not matched to a gene: 9. CDR1 SNHLY and CDR2 FYNNEI come from the germline V gene. This CDR3 region has 17 residues. The CDR3 here is CASTVSGRPSSYNEQFF. The CDR3, as DNA: TGTGCCAGCACCGTTAGCGGGAGGCCAAGCTCCTACAATGAGCAGTTCTTC. Full variable domain (missing parts from reference TRBV2 and TRBJ2-1): EPEVTQTPSHQVTQMGQEVILRCVPISNHLYFYWYRQILGQKVEFLVSFYNNEISEKSEIFDDQFSVERPDGSNFTLKIRSTKLEDSAMYFCASTVSGRPSSYNEQFFGPGTRLTVL.

The gene calls are TRBV6-5 and TRBJ1-1, with TRBD1 matching 7 bases. Germline lookup yields CDR1 MNHEY and CDR2 SVGAGI. The length of the CDR3 is 13 residues. The junction had 7 bases not matched to a gene; V was cut back by 7 bases and J by 5 bases. The CDR3: CASIDDRVTEAFF. The CDR3 DNA follows: TGTGCCAGCATCGATGACAGGGTTACTGAAGCTTTCTTT.